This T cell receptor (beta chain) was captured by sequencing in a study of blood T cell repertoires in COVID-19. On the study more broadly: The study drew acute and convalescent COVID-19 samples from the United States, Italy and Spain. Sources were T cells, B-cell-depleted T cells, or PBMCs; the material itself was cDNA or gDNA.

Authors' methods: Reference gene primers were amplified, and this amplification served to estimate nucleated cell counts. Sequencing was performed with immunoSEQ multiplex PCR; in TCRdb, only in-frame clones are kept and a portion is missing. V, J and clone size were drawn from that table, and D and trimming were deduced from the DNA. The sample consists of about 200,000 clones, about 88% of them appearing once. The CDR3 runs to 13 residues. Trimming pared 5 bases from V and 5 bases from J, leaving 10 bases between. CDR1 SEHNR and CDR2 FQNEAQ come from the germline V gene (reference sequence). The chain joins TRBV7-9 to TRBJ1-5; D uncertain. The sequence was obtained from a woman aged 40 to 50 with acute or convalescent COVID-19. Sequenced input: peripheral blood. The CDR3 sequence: CASSLTGDQPQHF. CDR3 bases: TGTGCCAGCAGCCTCACCGGAGATCAGCCCCAGCATTTT.